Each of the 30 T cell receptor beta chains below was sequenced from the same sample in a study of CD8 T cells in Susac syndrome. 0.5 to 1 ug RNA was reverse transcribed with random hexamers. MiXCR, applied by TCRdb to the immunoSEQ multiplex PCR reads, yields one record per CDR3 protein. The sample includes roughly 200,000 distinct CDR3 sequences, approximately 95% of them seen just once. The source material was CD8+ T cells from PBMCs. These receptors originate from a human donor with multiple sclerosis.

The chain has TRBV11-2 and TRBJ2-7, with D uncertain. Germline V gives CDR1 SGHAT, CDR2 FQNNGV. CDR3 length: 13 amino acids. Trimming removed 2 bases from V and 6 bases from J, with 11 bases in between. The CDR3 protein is CASSLPEPCEQYF. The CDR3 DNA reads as TGTGCCAGCAGCTTACCAGAACCCTGCGAGCAGTACTTC.

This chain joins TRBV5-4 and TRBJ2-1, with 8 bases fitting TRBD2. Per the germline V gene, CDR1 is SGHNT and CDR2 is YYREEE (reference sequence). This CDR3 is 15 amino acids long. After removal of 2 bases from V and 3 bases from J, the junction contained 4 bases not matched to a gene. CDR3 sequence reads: CASSLLAGYYNEQFF. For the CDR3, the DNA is TGTGCCAGCAGCTTATTAGCGGGGTACTACAATGAGCAGTTCTTC.

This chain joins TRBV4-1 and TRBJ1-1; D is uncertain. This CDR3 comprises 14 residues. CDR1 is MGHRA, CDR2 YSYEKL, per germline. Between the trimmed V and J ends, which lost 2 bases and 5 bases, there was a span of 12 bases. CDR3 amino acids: CASSQISGWTEAFF. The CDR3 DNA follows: TGCGCCAGCAGCCAAATTTCGGGGTGGACTGAAGCTTTCTTT.

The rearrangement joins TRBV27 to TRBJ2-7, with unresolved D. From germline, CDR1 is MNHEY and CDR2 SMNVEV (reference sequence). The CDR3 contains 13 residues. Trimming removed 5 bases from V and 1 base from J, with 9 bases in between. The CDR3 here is CASSIGNSYEQYF. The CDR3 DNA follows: TGTGCCAGCAGTATAGGGAATTCCTACGAGCAGTACTTC.

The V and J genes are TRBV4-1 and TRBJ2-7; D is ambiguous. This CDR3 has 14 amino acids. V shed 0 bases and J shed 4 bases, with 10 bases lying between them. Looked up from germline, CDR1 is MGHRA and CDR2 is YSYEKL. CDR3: CASSQELSWYEQYF. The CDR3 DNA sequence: TGCGCCAGCAGCCAAGAGCTTAGCTGGTACGAGCAGTACTTC.

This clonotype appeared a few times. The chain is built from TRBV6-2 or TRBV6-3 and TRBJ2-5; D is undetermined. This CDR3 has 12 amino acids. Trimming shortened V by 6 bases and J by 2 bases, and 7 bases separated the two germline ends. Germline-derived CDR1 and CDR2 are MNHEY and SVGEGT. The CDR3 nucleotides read TGTGCCAGCAGCGGGCTACAAGAGACCCAGTACTTC. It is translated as CASSGLQETQYF.

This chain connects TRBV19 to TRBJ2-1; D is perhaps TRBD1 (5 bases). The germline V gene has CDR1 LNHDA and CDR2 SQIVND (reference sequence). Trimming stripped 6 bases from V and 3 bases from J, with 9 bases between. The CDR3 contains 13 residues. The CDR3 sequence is CASRNDSYNEQFF. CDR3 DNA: TGTGCCAGTAGAAACGACAGCTACAATGAGCAGTTCTTC.

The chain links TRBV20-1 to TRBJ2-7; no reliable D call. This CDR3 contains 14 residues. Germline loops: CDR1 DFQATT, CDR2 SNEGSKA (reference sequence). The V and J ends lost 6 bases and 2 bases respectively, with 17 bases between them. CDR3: CSAISQPWPYEQYF. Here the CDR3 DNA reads TGCAGTGCAATCTCCCAACCGTGGCCCTACGAGCAGTACTTC.

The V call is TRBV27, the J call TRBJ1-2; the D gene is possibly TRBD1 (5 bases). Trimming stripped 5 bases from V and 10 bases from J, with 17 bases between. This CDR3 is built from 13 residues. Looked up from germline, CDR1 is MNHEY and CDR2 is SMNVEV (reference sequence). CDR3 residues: CASSPRAREDYTF. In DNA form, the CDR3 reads TGTGCCAGCAGTCCTCGTGCCAGGGAGGACTACACCTTC.

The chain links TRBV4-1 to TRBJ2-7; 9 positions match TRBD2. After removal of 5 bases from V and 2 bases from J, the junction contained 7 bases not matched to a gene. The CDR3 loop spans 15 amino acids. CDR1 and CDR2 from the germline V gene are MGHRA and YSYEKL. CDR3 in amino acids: CASSRRLADTYEQYF. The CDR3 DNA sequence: TGCGCCAGCAGCAGGCGACTAGCGGACACCTACGAGCAGTACTTC.

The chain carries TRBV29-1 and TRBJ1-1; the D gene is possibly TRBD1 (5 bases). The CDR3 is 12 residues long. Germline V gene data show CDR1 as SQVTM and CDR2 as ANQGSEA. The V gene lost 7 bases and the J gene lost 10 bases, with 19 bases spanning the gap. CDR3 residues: CSARSGFGTAFF. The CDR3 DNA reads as TGCAGCGCCCGGTCGGGGTTTGGGACAGCTTTCTTT.

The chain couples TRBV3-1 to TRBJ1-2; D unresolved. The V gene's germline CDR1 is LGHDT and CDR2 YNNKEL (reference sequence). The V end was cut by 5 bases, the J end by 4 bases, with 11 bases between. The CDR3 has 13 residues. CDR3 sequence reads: CASSRGPPYGYTF. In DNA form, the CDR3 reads TGTGCCAGCAGCAGAGGCCCTCCCTATGGCTACACCTTC.

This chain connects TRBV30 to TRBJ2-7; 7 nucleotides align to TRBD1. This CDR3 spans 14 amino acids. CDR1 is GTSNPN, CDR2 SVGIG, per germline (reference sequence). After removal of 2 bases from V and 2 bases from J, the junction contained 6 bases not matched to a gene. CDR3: CAWSSGDSTYEQYF. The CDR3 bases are TGTGCCTGGAGTTCAGGGGACAGTACCTACGAGCAGTACTTC. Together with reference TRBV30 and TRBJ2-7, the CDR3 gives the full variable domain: SQTIHQWPATLVQPVGSPLSLECTVEGTSNPNLYWYRQAAGRGLQLLFYSVGIGQISSEVPQNLSASRPQDRQFILSSKKLLLSDSGFYLCAWSSGDSTYEQYFGPGTRLTVT.

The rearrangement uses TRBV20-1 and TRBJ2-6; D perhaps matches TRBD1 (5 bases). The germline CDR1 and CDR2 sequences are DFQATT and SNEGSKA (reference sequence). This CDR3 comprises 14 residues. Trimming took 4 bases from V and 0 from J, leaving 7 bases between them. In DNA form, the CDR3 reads TGCAGTGCTACAGACAGCTCTGGGGCCAACGTCCTGACTTTC. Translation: CSATDSSGANVLTF.

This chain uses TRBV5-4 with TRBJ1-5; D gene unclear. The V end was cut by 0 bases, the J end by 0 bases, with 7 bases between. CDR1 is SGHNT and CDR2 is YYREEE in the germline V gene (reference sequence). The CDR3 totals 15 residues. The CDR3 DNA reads TGTGCCAGCAGCTTGGCCCCATTTAGCAATCAGCCCCAGCATTTT. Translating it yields CASSLAPFSNQPQHF.

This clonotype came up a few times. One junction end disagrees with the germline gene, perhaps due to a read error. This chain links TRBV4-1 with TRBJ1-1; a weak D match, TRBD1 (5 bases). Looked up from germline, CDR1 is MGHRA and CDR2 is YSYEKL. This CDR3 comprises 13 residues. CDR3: CASSLRGDTEAFF. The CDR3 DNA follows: TGTGCCAGCAGTTTAAGGGGTGACACTGAAGCTTTCTTT.

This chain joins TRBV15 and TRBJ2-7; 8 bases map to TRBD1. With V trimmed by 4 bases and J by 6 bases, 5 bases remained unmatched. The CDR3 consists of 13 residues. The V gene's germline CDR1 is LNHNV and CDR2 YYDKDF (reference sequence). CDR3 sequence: CATSTDRGVEQYF. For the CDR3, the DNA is TGTGCCACCAGCACAGACAGGGGTGTCGAGCAGTACTTC.

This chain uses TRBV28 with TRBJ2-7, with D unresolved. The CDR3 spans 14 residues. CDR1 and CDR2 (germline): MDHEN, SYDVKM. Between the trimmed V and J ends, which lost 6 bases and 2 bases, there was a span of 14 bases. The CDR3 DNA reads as TGTGCCAGCAGACCCCCTGACACCGCCTACGAGCAGTACTTC. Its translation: CASRPPDTAYEQYF. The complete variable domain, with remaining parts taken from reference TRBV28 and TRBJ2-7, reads DVKVTQSSRYLVKRTGEKVFLECVQDMDHENMFWYRQDPGLGLRLIYFSYDVKMKEKGDIPEGYSVSREKKERFSLILESASTNQTSMYLCASRPPDTAYEQYFGPGTRLTVT.

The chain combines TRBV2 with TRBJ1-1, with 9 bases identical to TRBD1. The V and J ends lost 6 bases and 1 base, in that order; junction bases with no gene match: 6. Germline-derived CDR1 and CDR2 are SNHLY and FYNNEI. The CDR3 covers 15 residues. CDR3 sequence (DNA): TGTGCCAGCAGCCTCCCGGGACAGGGGAACACTGAAGCTTTCTTT. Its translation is CASSLPGQGNTEAFF.

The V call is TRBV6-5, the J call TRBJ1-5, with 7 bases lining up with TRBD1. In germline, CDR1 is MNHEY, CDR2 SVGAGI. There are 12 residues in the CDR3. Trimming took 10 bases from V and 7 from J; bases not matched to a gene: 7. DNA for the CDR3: TGTGCCACCGGGACAGACCACCAGCCCCAGCATTTT. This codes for CATGTDHQPQHF.

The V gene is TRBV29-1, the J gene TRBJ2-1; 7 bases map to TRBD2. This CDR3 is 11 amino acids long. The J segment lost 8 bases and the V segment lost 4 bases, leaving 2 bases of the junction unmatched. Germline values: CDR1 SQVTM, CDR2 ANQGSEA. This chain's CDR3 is CSVGGGYEQFF. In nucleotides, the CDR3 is TGCAGCGTTGGGGGGGGATATGAGCAGTTCTTC.

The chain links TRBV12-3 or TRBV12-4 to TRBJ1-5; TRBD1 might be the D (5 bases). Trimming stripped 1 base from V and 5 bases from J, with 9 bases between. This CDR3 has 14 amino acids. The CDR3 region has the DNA TGTGCCAGCAGTTTAGTGGGGCCGGATCAGCCCCAGCATTTT. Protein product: CASSLVGPDQPQHF.

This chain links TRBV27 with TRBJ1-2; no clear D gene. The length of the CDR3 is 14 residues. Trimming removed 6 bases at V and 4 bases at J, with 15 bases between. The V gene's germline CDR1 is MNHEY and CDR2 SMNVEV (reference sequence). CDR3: CASRPVAGFYGYTF. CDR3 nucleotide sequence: TGTGCCAGCAGACCCGTCGCGGGGTTCTATGGCTACACCTTC.

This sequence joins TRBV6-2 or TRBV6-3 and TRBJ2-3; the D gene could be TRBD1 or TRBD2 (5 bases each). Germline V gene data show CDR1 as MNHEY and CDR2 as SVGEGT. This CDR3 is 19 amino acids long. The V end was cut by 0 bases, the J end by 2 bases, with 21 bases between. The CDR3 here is CASSYSMHKGSRFTDTQYF. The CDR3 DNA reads TGTGCCAGCAGTTACTCGATGCATAAGGGGAGCCGCTTCACAGATACGCAGTATTTT.

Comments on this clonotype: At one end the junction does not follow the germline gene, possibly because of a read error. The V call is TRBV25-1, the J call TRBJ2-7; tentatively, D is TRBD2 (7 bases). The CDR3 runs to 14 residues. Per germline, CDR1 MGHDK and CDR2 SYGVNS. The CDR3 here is CASSNRQLGGEQHF. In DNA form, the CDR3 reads TGTGCCAGCAGTAATCGACAGCTAGGGGGGGAGCAGCACTTC.

The chain's CDR3 is CASRPVTREETQYF. The CDR3 nucleotides read TGTGCCAGCAGACCTGTGACACGAGAAGAGACCCAGTACTTC. The chain has TRBV7-9 and TRBJ2-5; D is unresolved. V dropped 6 bases and J dropped 3 bases, with 14 bases sitting between them. The CDR3 has 14 residues. CDR1 SEHNR and CDR2 FQNEAQ come from the germline V gene (reference sequence).

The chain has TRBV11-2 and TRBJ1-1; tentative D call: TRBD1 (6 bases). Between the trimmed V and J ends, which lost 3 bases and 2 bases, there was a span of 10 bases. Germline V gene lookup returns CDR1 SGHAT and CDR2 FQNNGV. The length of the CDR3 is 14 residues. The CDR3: CASSFTGGNTEAFF. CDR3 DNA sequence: TGTGCCAGCAGCTTTACCGGGGGCAACACTGAAGCTTTCTTT.

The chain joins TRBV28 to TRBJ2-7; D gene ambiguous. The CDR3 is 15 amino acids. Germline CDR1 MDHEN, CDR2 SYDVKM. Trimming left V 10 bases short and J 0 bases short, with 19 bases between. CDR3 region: CATQVAGASSYEQYF. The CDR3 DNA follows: TGTGCCACCCAGGTGGCAGGAGCGTCCTCCTACGAGCAGTACTTC.

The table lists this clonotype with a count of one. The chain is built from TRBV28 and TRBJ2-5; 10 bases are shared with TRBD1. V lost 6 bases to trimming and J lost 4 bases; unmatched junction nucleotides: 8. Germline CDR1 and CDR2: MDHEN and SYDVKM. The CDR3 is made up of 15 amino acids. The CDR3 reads CASSPGTGEGETQYF. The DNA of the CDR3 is TGTGCCAGCAGCCCAGGGACAGGGGAAGGAGAGACCCAGTACTTC.

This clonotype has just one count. The CDR3 coding sequence is TGTGCCAGCAGCCCCTCGACAGGGGGCCGTAGAAATGAGCAGTTCTTC. It specifies CASSPSTGGRRNEQFF. This sequence joins TRBV7-8 and TRBJ2-1; 10 bases match TRBD1. Trimming at V came to 5 bases and at J to 7 bases, leaving 11 bases not matched to a gene. Germline V gene lookup returns CDR1 SGHVS and CDR2 FQNEAQ. This CDR3 has 16 residues.